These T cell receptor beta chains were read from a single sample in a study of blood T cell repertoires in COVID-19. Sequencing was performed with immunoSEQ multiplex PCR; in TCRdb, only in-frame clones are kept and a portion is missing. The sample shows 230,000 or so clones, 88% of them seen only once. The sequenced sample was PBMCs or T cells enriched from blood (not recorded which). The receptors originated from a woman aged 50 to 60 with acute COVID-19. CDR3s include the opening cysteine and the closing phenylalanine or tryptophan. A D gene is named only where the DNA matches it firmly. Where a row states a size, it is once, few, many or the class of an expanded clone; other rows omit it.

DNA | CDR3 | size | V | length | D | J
TGTGCCACCCAAGGACCTCGGGGAGAGCCCGGCCCGGGCTACACCTTC | CATQGPRGEPGPGYTF | NA | TRBV24-1 | 16 | NA | TRBJ1-2
TGTGCCAGCAGCGTACTTTTAGCGGACCCCTACAATGAGCAGTTCTTC | CASSVLLADPYNEQFF | NA | TRBV3-1/TRBV3-2 | 16 | NA | TRBJ2-1
TGTGCCAGCACCCCGGGACAGGGGTCAGGACTAGCGTGGTACGAGCAGTACTTC | CASTPGQGSGLAWYEQYF | NA | TRBV28 | 18 | NA | TRBJ2-7
TGTGCCTGGAGATTAGCATATGGCTACACCTTC | CAWRLAYGYTF | NA | TRBV30 | 11 | NA | TRBJ1-2
TGTGCCATCAGTACGGGACTAGCGGGAGAAGAGACCCAGTACTTC | CAISTGLAGEETQYF | once | TRBV10-3 | 15 | TRBD2 | TRBJ2-5
TGTGCCAGCAACGACAGGGATTGGGACAATGAGCAGTTCTTC | CASNDRDWDNEQFF | NA | TRBV5-6 | 14 | TRBD1 | TRBJ2-1
TGTGCCAGCAGCTCTACACAGGGTAATAATTCACCCCTCCACTTT | CASSSTQGNNSPLHF | NA | TRBV11-2 | 15 | NA | TRBJ1-6
TGTGCCAGCAGTTCTCGGACAGGGTCCTCTGGCTACACCTTC | CASSSRTGSSGYTF | NA | TRBV6-5 | 14 | TRBD1 | TRBJ1-2
TGTGCCAGCTCCGGATTTAGCGGGAGAATGGGCGAGCAGTACTTC | CASSGFSGRMGEQYF | NA | TRBV18 | 15 | TRBD2 | TRBJ2-7
TGTGCCAGCAGACGGACTAGCGGGAATCTAAATGAGCAGTTCTTC | CASRRTSGNLNEQFF | NA | TRBV7-8 | 15 | TRBD2 | TRBJ2-1
TGCGCCAGCAGCTTGATCGACAGGAGGCGGGAGCTGTTTTTT | CASSLIDRRRELFF | NA | TRBV5-1 | 14 | NA | TRBJ2-2
TGTGCCAGCAGCTTGGACAGCAATGAGCAGTTCTTC | CASSLDSNEQFF | NA | TRBV5-4 | 12 | NA | TRBJ2-1
TGTGCCAGCAGTGAATACAGGGAGAACACTGAAGCTTTCTTT | CASSEYRENTEAFF | NA | TRBV25-1 | 14 | NA | TRBJ1-1
TGTGCCAGCAGTATGGGACAGAGCAATCAGCCCCAGCATTTT | CASSMGQSNQPQHF | NA | TRBV21-1 | 14 | NA | TRBJ1-5
TGTGCCAGCAGTTTAGGGGGGAACACCTACGAGCAGTACTTC | CASSLGGNTYEQYF | NA | TRBV27 | 14 | NA | TRBJ2-7
TGCGCCAGCAGCTTGGAGGGAGGGAGAGAGACCCAGTACTTC | CASSLEGGRETQYF | NA | TRBV5-1 | 14 | TRBD2 | TRBJ2-5
TGTGCCAGCAGCCAACCCCGACTAGGGGCTGGGCAGTTCTTC | CASSQPRLGAGQFF | NA | TRBV4-2 | 14 | NA | TRBJ2-1
TGTGCCTGGAGTCTACCCGACAGGATCTCTGGAAACACCATATATTTT | CAWSLPDRISGNTIYF | NA | TRBV30 | 16 | NA | TRBJ1-3
TGCGCCAGCAGCTTGGCCTCAGATACCCAAGAGACCCAGTACTTC | CASSLASDTQETQYF | NA | TRBV5-1 | 15 | NA | TRBJ2-5
TGTGCCAGCAGGAAATCGGAGGGCAGAACGAACACCGGGGAGCTGTTTTTT | CASRKSEGRTNTGELFF | NA | TRBV28 | 17 | NA | TRBJ2-2
TGCAGCCCGGGACTAGCGGGAGCCATCTTTTCCTACAATGAGCAGTTCTTC | CSPGLAGAIFSYNEQFF | once | TRBV29-1 | 17 | TRBD2 | TRBJ2-1
TGCGCCAGCAGCCAAGTCCCGACCCGGACAATATCTACCTATGGCTACACCTTC | CASSQVPTRTISTYGYTF | NA | TRBV4-1 | 18 | NA | TRBJ1-2
TGTGCCAGCTCACCCCGGACAGGGTACGAGCAGTACTTC | CASSPRTGYEQYF | NA | TRBV18 | 13 | TRBD1 | TRBJ2-7
TGTGCCAGCAGCTTTGGACAGTCGGGTGAAAAACTGTTTTTT | CASSFGQSGEKLFF | NA | TRBV7-9 | 14 | NA | TRBJ1-4
TGTGCCAGCAGCTTCACGGGTACCACAGATACGCAGTATTTT | CASSFTGTTDTQYF | NA | TRBV5-4 | 14 | NA | TRBJ2-3
TGTGCCAGCAGCCAAAGGGGTCAGCCCCAGCATTTT | CASSQRGQPQHF | NA | TRBV3-1/TRBV3-2 | 12 | NA | TRBJ1-5
TGCGCCAGCAGCTTGGCCGGGGTGGGTGAAGCTTTCTTT | CASSLAGVGEAFF | NA | TRBV5-1 | 13 | NA | TRBJ1-1
TGTGCCAGCAGCTTACGGGACAGGGATTTCGAGCAGTACTTC | CASSLRDRDFEQYF | few | TRBV11-1 | 14 | TRBD1 | TRBJ2-7
TGTGCCAGCAGGCCAGGCGGGAGGGCTCTAGATACGCAGTATTTT | CASRPGGRALDTQYF | NA | TRBV2 | 15 | TRBD2 | TRBJ2-3